A single sample gave rise to the 7 T cell receptor beta chains below, sequenced in a study of response to subunit inactivated influenza vaccine (dated by TCRdb to 2017 to 2018). The time point label here, explained by the study, means: 45 days after influenza vaccine administration. Library generation was performed with RT-PCR. The sequencer listed for this sample is Illumina HiSeq 2500. The public sequencing data were trimmed at Q25 with fastp and processed into clonotypes with MiXCR by TCRdb, which kept only in-frame beta chains. One record per CDR3 amino acid sequence lists the most common genes and DNA. The table for this sample lists over 150,000 distinct CDR3 sequences; approximately 10% of them were counted only once. The ten top clones hold around 12% of the sample. Specimen: non-naive T cells sorted from PBMCs, collected roughly 47 days after vaccination. What the cell subset or site label conveys for this sample: memory T cell fraction. These receptors originate from a man in his fifties who received an inactivated influenza vaccine. Donor details come from another sample of the same person, matched by shared clones.

The sample holds a few counts of this clonotype. The CDR3 bases are TGTGCCAGCAGTCTCTCGAGTGATAACTATGGCTACACCTTC. The encoded protein is CASSLSSDNYGYTF. V is TRBV28 and J is TRBJ1-2; unclear D gene. V was trimmed by 5 bases and J by 1 base, leaving 11 bases between them. Germline CDR1 and CDR2: MDHEN and SYDVKM. CDR3 size: 14 residues.

The chain carries TRBV15 and TRBJ2-3; D not resolved. The CDR3 covers 12 residues. Deletions cut 3 bases from V and 4 bases from J, with 5 bases between. In germline, CDR1 is LNHNV, CDR2 YYDKDF (reference sequence). CDR3 nucleotide sequence: TGTGCCACCAGCAGGTCTTCAGATACGCAGTATTTT. As protein: CATSRSSDTQYF.

This clonotype has a count of ten or more. The chain is built from TRBV27 and TRBJ2-5; D might be TRBD1 or TRBD2, each matching 5 bases. The V end lost 3 bases, the J end lost 5 bases, and 13 bases lay between the germline ends. This CDR3 contains 14 residues. Germline V gives CDR1 MNHEY, CDR2 SMNVEV (reference sequence). The CDR3 DNA reads TGTGCCAGCAGTTTGTGGGGGAAGGGGGAGACCCAGTACTTC. Protein sequence: CASSLWGKGETQYF.

The rearrangement links TRBV9 to TRBJ2-6; 7 bases match TRBD1. The V segment lost 4 bases and the J segment 2 bases; nucleotides outside the gene matches: 12. Germline assignment: CDR1 SGDLS and CDR2 YYNGEE. The CDR3 spans 18 residues. The CDR3 DNA follows: TGTGCCAGCAGCCCAGATACCCTTAGGGGGCCTGGGGCCAACGTCCTGACTTTC. Encoded protein: CASSPDTLRGPGANVLTF.

This clonotype has a handful of counts. The rearrangement links TRBV3-1 to TRBJ2-7; the D gene could be TRBD1 or TRBD2 (5 bases each). Trimming removed 4 bases from V and 0 bases from J, with 16 bases in between. CDR1 and CDR2 (germline): LGHDT, YNNKEL (reference sequence). CDR3 size: 16 residues. This CDR3 reads CASSPAQGPISYEQYF. The CDR3 DNA sequence: TGTGCCAGCAGCCCAGCCCAGGGACCGATCTCCTACGAGCAGTACTTC.

This clonotype was found a few times. The J gene is TRBJ1-1, the V gene TRBV20-1; 8 positions agree with TRBD1. The CDR3 has 15 residues. V shed 0 bases and J 5 bases; nucleotides not matched to a gene: 8. Germline CDR1 DFQATT, CDR2 SNEGSKA (reference sequence). CDR3 nucleotides: TGCAGTGCTAGAGAGTGGGGCAGGGGGCAAACTGAAGCTTTCTTT. Translated: CSAREWGRGQTEAFF.

The chain employs TRBV7-2 and TRBJ1-4, with 7 nucleotides matching TRBD1. Unmatched junction bases numbered 24, after V lost 5 bases and J lost 0 bases. The CDR3 is 22 amino acids. The germline gives CDR1 SGHTA, CDR2 FQGNSA. CDR3 coding DNA: TGTGCCAGCAGCGACCCCTGGATACCGGGACAGCGCTACCCGACAACTAATGAAAAACTGTTTTTT. Protein: CASSDPWIPGQRYPTTNEKLFF.